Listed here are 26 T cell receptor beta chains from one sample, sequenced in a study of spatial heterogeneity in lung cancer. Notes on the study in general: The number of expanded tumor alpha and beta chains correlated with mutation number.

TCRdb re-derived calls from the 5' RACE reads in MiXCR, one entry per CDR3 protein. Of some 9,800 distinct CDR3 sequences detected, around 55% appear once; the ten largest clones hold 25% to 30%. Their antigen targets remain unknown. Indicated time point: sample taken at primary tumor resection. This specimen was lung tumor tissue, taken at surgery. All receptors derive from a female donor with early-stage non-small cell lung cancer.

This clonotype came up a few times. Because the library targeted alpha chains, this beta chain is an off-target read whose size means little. CDR3 coding DNA: TGCAGTGCTCATGGGGGGCTGGAGCAGTACTTC. Its protein product is CSAHGGLEQYF. V is TRBV20-1 and J is TRBJ2-7; D is possibly TRBD1 or TRBD2 (6 bases each). The CDR3 sequence is 11 residues long. Between the trimmed V and J ends, which lost 5 bases and 7 bases, there was a span of 12 bases. Germline V gives CDR1 DFQATT, CDR2 SNEGSKA (reference sequence).

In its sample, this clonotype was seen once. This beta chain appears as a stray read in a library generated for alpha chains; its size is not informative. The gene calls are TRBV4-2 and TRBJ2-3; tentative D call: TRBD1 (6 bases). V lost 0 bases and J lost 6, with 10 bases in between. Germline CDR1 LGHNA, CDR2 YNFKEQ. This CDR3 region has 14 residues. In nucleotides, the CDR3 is TGTGCCAGCAGCCAAGAAAGCCAGGGGGATACGCAGTATTTT. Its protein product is CASSQESQGDTQYF.

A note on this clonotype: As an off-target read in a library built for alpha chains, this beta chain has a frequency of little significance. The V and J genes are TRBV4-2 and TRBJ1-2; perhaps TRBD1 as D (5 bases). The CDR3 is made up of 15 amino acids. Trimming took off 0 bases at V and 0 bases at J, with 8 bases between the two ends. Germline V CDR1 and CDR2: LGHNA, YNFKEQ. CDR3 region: CASSQDGGTNYGYTF. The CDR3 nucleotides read TGTGCCAGCAGCCAAGATGGGGGAACTAACTATGGCTACACCTTC.

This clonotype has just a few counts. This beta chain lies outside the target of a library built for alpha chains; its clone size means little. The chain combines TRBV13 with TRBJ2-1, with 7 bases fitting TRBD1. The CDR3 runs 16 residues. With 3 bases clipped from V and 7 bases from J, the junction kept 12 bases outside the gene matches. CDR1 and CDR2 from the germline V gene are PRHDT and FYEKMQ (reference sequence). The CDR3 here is CASSFLVTGQKNEQFF. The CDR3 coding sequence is TGTGCCAGCAGCTTCCTAGTGACGGGACAGAAAAATGAGCAGTTCTTC.

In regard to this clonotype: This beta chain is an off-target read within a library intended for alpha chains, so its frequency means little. The CDR3 nucleotides read TGTGCCAGCAGTATACGGACAGGGCAGGAGACCCAGTACTTC. Translated, it gives CASSIRTGQETQYF. V is TRBV12-3 or TRBV12-4 and J is TRBJ2-5; 8 nucleotides line up with TRBD1. The CDR3 has 14 amino acids. The V and J ends lost 5 bases and 5 bases, in that order; junction bases with no gene match: 7.

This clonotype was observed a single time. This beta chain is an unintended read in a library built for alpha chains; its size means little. CDR3 loop: CASSLGQGSFEAFF. The CDR3 region has the DNA TGTGCCAGCTCTCTTGGACAGGGTAGTTTTGAAGCTTTCTTT. V usage is TRBV18 and J usage is TRBJ1-1, with 8 bases matching TRBD1. The CDR3 consists of 14 residues. From germline, CDR1 is KGHSH and CDR2 LQKENI. J gave up 7 bases and V 6 bases, and 10 bases lay outside the gene matches. The full variable domain, rest sourced from reference TRBV18 and TRBJ1-1, is NAGVMQNPRHLVRRRGQEARLRCSPMKGHSHVYWYRQLPEEGLKFMVYLQKENIIDESGMPKERFSAEFPKEGPSILRIQQVVRGDSAAYFCASSLGQGSFEAFFGQGTRLTVV.

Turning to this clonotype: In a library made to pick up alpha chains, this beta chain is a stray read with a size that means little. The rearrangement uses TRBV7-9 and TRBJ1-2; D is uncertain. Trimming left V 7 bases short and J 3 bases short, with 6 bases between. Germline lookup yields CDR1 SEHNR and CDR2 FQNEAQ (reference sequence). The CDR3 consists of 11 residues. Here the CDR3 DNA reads TGTGCCAGCACCCTAGACTATGGCTACACCTTC. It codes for CASTLDYGYTF.

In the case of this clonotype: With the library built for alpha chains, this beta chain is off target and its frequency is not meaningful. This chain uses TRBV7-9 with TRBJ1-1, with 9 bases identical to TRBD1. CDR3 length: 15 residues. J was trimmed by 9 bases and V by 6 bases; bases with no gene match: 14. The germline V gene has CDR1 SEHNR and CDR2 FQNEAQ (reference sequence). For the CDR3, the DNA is TGTGCCAGCAGACTAGGACAGGGGCCTGAGCGAAAAGCTTTCTTT. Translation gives CASRLGQGPERKAFF.

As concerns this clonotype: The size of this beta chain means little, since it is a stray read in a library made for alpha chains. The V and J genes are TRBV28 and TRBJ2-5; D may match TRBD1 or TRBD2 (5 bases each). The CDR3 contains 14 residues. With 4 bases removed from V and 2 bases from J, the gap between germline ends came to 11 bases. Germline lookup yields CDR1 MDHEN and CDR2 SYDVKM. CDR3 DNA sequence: TGTGCCAGCAGTTCCCGGTGGGGGCAAGAGACCCAGTACTTC. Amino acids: CASSSRWGQETQYF.

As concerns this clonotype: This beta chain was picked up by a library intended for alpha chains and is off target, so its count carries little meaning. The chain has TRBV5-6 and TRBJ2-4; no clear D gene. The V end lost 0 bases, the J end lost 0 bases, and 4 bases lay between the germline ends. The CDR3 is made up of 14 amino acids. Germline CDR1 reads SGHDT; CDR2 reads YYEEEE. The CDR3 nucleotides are TGTGCCAGCAGCTTGGTATTAGCCAAAAACATTCAGTACTTC. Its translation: CASSLVLAKNIQYF. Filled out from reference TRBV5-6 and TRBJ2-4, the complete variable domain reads DAGVTQSPTHLIKTRGQQVTLRCSPKSGHDTVSWYQQALGQGPQFIFQYYEEEERQRGNFPDRFSGHQFPNYSSELNVNALLLGDSALYLCASSLVLAKNIQYFGAGTRLSVL.

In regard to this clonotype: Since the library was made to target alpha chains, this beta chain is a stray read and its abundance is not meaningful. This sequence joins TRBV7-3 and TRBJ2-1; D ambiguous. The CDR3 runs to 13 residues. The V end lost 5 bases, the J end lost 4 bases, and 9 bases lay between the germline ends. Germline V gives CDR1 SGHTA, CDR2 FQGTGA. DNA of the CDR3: TGTGCCAGCAGCCCCCGCGGTTACAATGAGCAGTTCTTC. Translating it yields CASSPRGYNEQFF.

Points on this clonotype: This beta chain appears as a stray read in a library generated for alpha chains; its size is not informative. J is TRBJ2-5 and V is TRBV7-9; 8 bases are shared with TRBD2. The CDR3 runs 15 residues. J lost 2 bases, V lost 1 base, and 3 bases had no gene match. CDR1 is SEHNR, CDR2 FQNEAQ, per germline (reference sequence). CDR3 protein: CASSLVPSGQETQYF. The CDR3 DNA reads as TGTGCCAGCAGCTTAGTCCCTAGCGGGCAAGAGACCCAGTACTTC.

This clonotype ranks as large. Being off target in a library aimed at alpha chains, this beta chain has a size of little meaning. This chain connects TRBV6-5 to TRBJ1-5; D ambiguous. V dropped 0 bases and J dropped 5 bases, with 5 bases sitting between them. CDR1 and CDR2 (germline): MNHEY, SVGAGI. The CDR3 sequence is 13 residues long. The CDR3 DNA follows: TGTGCCAGCAGTTACTCGTCGGATCAGCCCCAGCATTTT. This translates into CASSYSSDQPQHF.

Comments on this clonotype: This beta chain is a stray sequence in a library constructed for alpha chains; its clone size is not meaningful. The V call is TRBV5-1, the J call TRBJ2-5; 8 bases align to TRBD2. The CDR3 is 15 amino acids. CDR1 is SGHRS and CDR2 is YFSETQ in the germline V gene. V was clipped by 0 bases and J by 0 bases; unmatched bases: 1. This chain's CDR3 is CASSLAGGYQETQYF. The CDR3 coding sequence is TGCGCCAGCAGCTTGGCGGGGGGGTACCAAGAGACCCAGTACTTC.

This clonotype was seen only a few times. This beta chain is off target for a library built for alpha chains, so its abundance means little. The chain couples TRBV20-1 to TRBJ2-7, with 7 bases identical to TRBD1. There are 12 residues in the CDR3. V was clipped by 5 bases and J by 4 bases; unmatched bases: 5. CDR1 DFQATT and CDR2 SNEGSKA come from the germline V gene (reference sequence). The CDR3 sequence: CSADRETYEQYF. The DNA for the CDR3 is TGCAGTGCTGACAGGGAAACATACGAGCAGTACTTC.

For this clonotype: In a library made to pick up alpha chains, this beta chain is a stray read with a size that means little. CDR3 bases: TGTGCCAGCAGTTTAAAGGCTGGGAACACTGAAGCTTTCTTT. This encodes CASSLKAGNTEAFF. The chain recombines TRBV12-3 or TRBV12-4 with TRBJ1-1; D is unclear. The CDR3 contains 14 residues. V was cut by 2 bases and J by 1 base, with 8 bases left in between.

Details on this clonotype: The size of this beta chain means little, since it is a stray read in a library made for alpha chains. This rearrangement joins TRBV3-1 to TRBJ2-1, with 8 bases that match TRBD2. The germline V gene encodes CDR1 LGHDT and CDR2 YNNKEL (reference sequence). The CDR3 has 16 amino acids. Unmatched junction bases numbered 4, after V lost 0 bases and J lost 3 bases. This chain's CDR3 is CASSQDGGGFYNEQFF. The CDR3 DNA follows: TGTGCCAGCAGCCAAGATGGCGGGGGGTTCTACAATGAGCAGTTCTTC.

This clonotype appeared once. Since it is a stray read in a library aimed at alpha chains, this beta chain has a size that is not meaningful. The DNA of the CDR3 is TGTGCCAGCTCGGGGGGAGGGACTGAAGCTTTCTTT. Its protein is CASSGGGTEAFF. V usage is TRBV6-2 or TRBV6-3 and J usage is TRBJ1-1; possible D gene TRBD1, 5 bases. This CDR3 comprises 12 residues. V was shortened by 8 bases and J by 5 bases, with 12 bases between the two germline ends. Germline V CDR1 and CDR2: MNHEY, SVGEGT.

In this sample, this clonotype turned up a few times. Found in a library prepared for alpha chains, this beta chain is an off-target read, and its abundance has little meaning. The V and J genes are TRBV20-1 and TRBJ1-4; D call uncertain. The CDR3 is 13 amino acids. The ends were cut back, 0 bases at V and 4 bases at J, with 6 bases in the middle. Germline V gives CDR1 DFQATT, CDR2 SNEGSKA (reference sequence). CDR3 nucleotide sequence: TGCAGTGCTAGAGACGGGAATAATGAAAAACTGTTTTTT. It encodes CSARDGNNEKLFF.

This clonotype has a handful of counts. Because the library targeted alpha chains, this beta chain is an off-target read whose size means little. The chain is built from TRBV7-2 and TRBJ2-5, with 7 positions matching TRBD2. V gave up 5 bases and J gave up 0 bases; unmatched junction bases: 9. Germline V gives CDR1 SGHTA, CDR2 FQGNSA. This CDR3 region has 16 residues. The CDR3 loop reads CASSAQPGRYQETQYF. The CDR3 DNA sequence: TGTGCCAGCAGCGCCCAGCCCGGGAGGTACCAAGAGACCCAGTACTTC. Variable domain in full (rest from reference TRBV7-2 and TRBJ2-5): GAGVSQSPSNKVTEKGKDVELRCDPISGHTALYWYRQSLGQGLEFLIYFQGNSAPDKSGLPSDRFSAERTGGSVSTLTIQRTQQEDSAVYLCASSAQPGRYQETQYFGPGTRLLVL.

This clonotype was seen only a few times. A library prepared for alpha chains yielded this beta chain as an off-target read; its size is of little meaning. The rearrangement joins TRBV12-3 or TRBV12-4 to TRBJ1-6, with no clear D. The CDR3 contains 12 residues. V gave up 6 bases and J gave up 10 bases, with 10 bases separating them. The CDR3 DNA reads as TGTGCCAGCAGCGGAGGGAGATCACCCCTCCACTTT. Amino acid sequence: CASSGGRSPLHF.

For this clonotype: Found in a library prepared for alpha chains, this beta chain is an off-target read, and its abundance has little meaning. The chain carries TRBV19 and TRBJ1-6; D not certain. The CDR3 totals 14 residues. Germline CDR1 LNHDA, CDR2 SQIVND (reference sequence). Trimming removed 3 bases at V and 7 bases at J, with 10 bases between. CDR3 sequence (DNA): TGTGCCAGTAGTATCCCGGGAAGAAATTCACCCCTCCACTTT. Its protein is CASSIPGRNSPLHF.

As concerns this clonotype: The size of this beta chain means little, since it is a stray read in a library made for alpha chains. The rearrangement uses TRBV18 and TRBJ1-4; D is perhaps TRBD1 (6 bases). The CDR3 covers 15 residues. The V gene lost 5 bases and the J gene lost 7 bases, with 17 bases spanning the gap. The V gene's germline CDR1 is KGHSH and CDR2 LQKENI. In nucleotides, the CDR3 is TGTGCCAGCTCATCAAAACAGGGTCCAGGTGAAAAACTGTTTTTT. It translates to CASSSKQGPGEKLFF.

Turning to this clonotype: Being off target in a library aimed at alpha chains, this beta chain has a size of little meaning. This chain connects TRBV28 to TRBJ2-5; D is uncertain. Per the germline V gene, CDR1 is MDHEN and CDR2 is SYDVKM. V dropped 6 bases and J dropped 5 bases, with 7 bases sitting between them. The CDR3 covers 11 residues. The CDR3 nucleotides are TGTGCCAGCAGGACTCAGGAGACCCAGTACTTC. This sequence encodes CASRTQETQYF.

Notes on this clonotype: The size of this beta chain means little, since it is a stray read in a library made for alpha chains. CDR3 in amino acids: CSAPPGPGYNEQFF. The CDR3 DNA is TGCAGTGCTCCCCCAGGACCCGGCTACAATGAGCAGTTCTTC. The chain has TRBV20-1 and TRBJ2-1, with unresolved D. The V and J ends lost 5 bases and 3 bases respectively, with 14 bases between them. This CDR3 region has 14 residues. Germline V gives CDR1 DFQATT, CDR2 SNEGSKA (reference sequence).

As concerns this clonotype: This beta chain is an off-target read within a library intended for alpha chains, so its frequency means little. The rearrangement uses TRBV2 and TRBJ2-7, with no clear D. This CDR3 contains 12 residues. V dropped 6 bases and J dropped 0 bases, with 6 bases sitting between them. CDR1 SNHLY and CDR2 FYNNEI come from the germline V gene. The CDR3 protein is CASRPISYEQYF. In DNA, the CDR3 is TGTGCCAGCAGACCTATCTCCTACGAGCAGTACTTC.